A single sample is the source of the 20 T cell receptor beta chains below, sequenced in a study of blood T cell repertoires in COVID-19. Measured with immunoSEQ multiplex PCR; TCRdb has only the in-frame clones, and not every one. Of some 450,000 clones in the sample, roughly 90% were seen once. Input material: peripheral blood. These receptors all stem from a man between 18 and 35 years old with COVID-19, enrolled during active disease.

This chain links TRBV10-3 with TRBJ2-3; D not resolved. Trimming cost V 0 bases and J 1 base, with 11 bases left between them. This CDR3 spans 16 amino acids. The germline V gene has CDR1 ENHRY and CDR2 SYGVKD. CDR3 sequence reads: CAISESFRSGTDTQYF. The DNA for the CDR3 is TGTGCCATCAGTGAGTCGTTTAGATCTGGCACAGATACGCAGTATTTT.

The rearrangement links TRBV2 to TRBJ1-1, with D uncertain. The V end lost 1 base, the J end lost 7 bases, and 13 bases lay between the germline ends. This CDR3 has 14 amino acids. Per germline, CDR1 SNHLY and CDR2 FYNNEI. In nucleotides, the CDR3 is TGTGCCAGCAGTGAAGGGCGTTTCACTAATGAAGCTTTCTTT. Its translation is CASSEGRFTNEAFF.

The chain recombines TRBV10-3 with TRBJ2-7; 10 bases line up with TRBD1. The CDR3 is made up of 15 amino acids. The V gene's germline CDR1 is ENHRY and CDR2 SYGVKD. Trimming cost V 3 bases and J 7 bases; bases outside gene matches: 9. The CDR3 loop reads CAISEPGTGVKEQYF. The CDR3 DNA sequence: TGTGCCATCAGTGAACCCGGGACAGGGGTAAAAGAGCAGTACTTC.

The chain uses TRBV7-9 and TRBJ2-5; 11 bases agree with TRBD2. Trimming cost V 2 bases and J 5 bases; bases outside gene matches: 7. The germline CDR1 and CDR2 sequences are SEHNR and FQNEAQ (reference sequence). The CDR3 is made up of 16 amino acids. The CDR3 DNA reads as TGTGCCAGCAGCTTATTTAGCGGGGGGGCCGTTGAGACCCAGTACTTC. Protein sequence: CASSLFSGGAVETQYF. Filled out from reference TRBV7-9 and TRBJ2-5, the complete variable domain reads DTGVSQNPRHKITKRGQNVTFRCDPISEHNRLYWYRQTLGQGPEFLTYFQNEAQLEKSRLLSDRFSAERPKGSFSTLEIQRTEQGDSAMYLCASSLFSGGAVETQYFGPGTRLLVL.

The chain carries TRBV24-1 and TRBJ2-1; 9 nucleotides align to TRBD2. The germline gives CDR1 KGHDR, CDR2 SFDVKD. The CDR3 length is 13 residues. With V trimmed by 7 bases and J by 8 bases, 5 bases remained unmatched. The CDR3 DNA follows: TGTGCCACCAGAGGTAGCGGGAGCGATGAGCAGTTCTTC. This gives the protein CATRGSGSDEQFF.

CDR3 in amino acids: CASSFSGGPDTQYF. The DNA for the CDR3 is TGCGCCAGCAGCTTTAGCGGGGGCCCAGATACGCAGTATTTT. The V call is TRBV5-1, the J call TRBJ2-3; 9 positions match TRBD2. This CDR3 contains 14 residues. Per the germline V gene, CDR1 is SGHRS and CDR2 is YFSETQ. V lost 2 bases, J lost 4 bases, and 2 bases stayed unmatched.

The chain uses TRBV6-5 and TRBJ2-5, with D maybe TRBD1 (6 bases). Germline V gene lookup returns CDR1 MNHEY and CDR2 SVGAGI. V gave up 0 bases and J gave up 5 bases, with 16 bases separating them. The CDR3 length is 16 residues. CDR3 bases: TGTGCCAGCAGTTACTCGATGGCAGGGGTTATGGAGACCCAGTACTTC. Residues: CASSYSMAGVMETQYF.

The chain employs TRBV7-3 and TRBJ2-2; 14 bases fit TRBD2. Germline V lookup: CDR1 SGHTA, CDR2 FQGTGA. V lost 5 bases, J lost 6 bases, and 2 bases stayed unmatched. This CDR3 is 15 amino acids long. CDR3: CASSRLAGGSGELFF. CDR3 in DNA: TGTGCCAGCAGCCGACTAGCGGGAGGGTCCGGGGAGCTGTTTTTT.

The table lists this clone with a count of one. The chain couples TRBV7-9 to TRBJ2-5; TRBD2 matches at 10 bases. Germline loops: CDR1 SEHNR, CDR2 FQNEAQ (reference sequence). V was clipped by 5 bases and J by 5 bases; unmatched bases: 14. The CDR3 is 17 amino acids. This CDR3 is CASSPPLASGGEETQYF. The CDR3 DNA reads as TGTGCCAGCAGCCCGCCCTTAGCGAGCGGGGGGGAGGAGACCCAGTACTTC.

The V and J genes are TRBV10-3 and TRBJ1-3; TRBD1 is a possible D gene (6 bases). The V end lost 4 bases, the J end lost 6 bases, and 13 bases lay between the germline ends. There are 14 residues in the CDR3. Germline-derived CDR1 and CDR2 are ENHRY and SYGVKD. Written as DNA, the CDR3 is TGTGCCATCAGTGTGGGCAGGGGTGTAAACACCATATATTTT. It yields the protein CAISVGRGVNTIYF.

The rearrangement links TRBV3-1 (or the pseudogene TRBV3-2) to TRBJ2-1; 8 nucleotides agree with TRBD2. This CDR3 has 16 amino acids. V lost 6 bases to trimming and J lost 8 bases; unmatched junction nucleotides: 15. Germline CDR1 and CDR2: LGHDT and YNNKEL (reference sequence). The CDR3 coding sequence is TGTGCCAGCAGTCGAGGCCGGGAGGGCCGACGGGATGAGCAGTTCTTC. Translating gives CASSRGREGRRDEQFF.

The chain combines TRBV14 with TRBJ2-2; D remains unclear. Trimming cost V 3 bases and J 4 bases, with 6 bases left between them. From germline, CDR1 is SGHDN and CDR2 FVKESK. CDR3 length: 13 residues. The CDR3 region has the DNA TGTGCCAGCAGCCAGAGAAGCACCGGGGAGCTGTTTTTT. Its protein product is CASSQRSTGELFF.

The chain recombines TRBV5-4 with TRBJ2-3; 10 positions match TRBD1. This CDR3 comprises 16 residues. After removal of 5 bases from V and 4 bases from J, the junction contained 10 bases not matched to a gene. Germline loops: CDR1 SGHNT, CDR2 YYREEE (reference sequence). CDR3: CASRSLGQGSPDTQYF. The DNA of the CDR3 is TGTGCCAGCAGATCCTTGGGACAGGGGTCTCCAGATACGCAGTATTTT.

Only one count was recorded for this clone. The J gene is TRBJ2-7, the V gene TRBV11-3; 7 positions match TRBD1. The CDR3 extends over 13 amino acids. Germline assignment: CDR1 SGHNT and CDR2 YENEEA. Unmatched junction bases numbered 2, after V lost 1 base and J lost 5 bases. The DNA for the CDR3 is TGTGCCAGCAGCTTAGGGCAGGGGGACGAGCAGTACTTC. It translates to CASSLGQGDEQYF.

This clone was picked up one time. The gene calls are TRBV29-1 and TRBJ1-1; D gene ambiguous. Germline CDR1 reads SQVTM; CDR2 reads ANQGSEA. Trimming took off 4 bases at V and 0 bases at J, with 9 bases between the two ends. The CDR3 totals 13 residues. CDR3 region: CSVGPGLNTEAFF. The CDR3 nucleotides read TGCAGCGTTGGTCCAGGTTTGAACACTGAAGCTTTCTTT.

The rearrangement links TRBV5-4 to TRBJ1-5, with a possible D match to TRBD1 (5 bases). The CDR3 runs 13 residues. V lost 4 bases and J 5 bases, leaving 10 bases between the germline ends. CDR1 is SGHNT and CDR2 is YYREEE in the germline V gene (reference sequence). CDR3 residues: CASSRGSHQPQHF. The CDR3 DNA reads TGTGCCAGCAGCCGGGGGTCCCATCAGCCCCAGCATTTT.

The V gene is TRBV27, the J gene TRBJ2-7; 7 nucleotides agree with TRBD2. V lost 3 bases to trimming and J lost 0 bases; unmatched junction nucleotides: 5. This CDR3 has 15 amino acids. Germline V gives CDR1 MNHEY, CDR2 SMNVEV (reference sequence). The CDR3 here is CASSFSSGASYEQYF. CDR3 in DNA: TGTGCCAGCAGTTTTTCCAGCGGGGCCTCCTACGAGCAGTACTTC.

This chain links TRBV11-2 with TRBJ2-1; TRBD1 matches at 8 bases. Germline V gives CDR1 SGHAT, CDR2 FQNNGV. This CDR3 region has 19 residues. V shed 1 base and J 5 bases; nucleotides not matched to a gene: 16. CDR3 amino acids: CASSLGKGQVTRVNNEQFF. CDR3 in DNA: TGTGCCAGCAGCTTAGGCAAGGGACAGGTTACCAGAGTGAACAATGAGCAGTTCTTC.

The chain combines TRBV5-6 with TRBJ2-1; 9 positions match TRBD2. Trimming cost V 4 bases and J 7 bases; bases outside gene matches: 12. This CDR3 region has 16 residues. Germline V gene sequence: CDR1 SGHDT, CDR2 YYEEEE. CDR3 protein: CASSAMSGGIFNEQFF. DNA for the CDR3: TGTGCCAGCAGCGCCATGAGCGGGGGGATCTTTAATGAGCAGTTCTTC.

The chain joins TRBV29-1 to TRBJ2-5, with TRBD1 matching 11 bases. Germline V gives CDR1 SQVTM, CDR2 ANQGSEA. With 5 bases clipped from V and 3 bases from J, the junction kept 8 bases outside the gene matches. The CDR3 has 15 amino acids. The CDR3 loop is CSVFPRDRGEETQYF. CDR3 DNA: TGCAGCGTTTTTCCCCGGGACAGGGGGGAAGAGACCCAGTACTTC.